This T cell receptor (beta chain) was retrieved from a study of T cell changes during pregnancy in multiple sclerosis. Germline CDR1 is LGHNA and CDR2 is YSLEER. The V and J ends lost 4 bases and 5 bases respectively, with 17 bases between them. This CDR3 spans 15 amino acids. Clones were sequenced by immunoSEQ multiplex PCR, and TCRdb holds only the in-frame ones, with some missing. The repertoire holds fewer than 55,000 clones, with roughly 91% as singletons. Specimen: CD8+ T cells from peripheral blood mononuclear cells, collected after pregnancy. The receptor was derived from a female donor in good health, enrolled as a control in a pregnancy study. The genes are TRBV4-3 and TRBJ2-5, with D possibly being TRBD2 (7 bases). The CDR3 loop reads CASSRGGGLWETQYF. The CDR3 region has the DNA TGCGCCAGCAGCCGAGGGGGGGGCCTATGGGAGACCCAGTACTTC.